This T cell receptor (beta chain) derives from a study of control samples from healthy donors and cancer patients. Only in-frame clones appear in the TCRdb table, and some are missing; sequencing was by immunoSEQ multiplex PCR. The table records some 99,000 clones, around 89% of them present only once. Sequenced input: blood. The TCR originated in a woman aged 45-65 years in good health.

DNA for the CDR3: TGTGCCAGCAGCTTAATAAGCGGGAGAGTATCGGGCTACAATGAGCAGTTCTTC. It encodes CASSLISGRVSGYNEQFF. The chain employs TRBV7-2 and TRBJ2-1, with 8 bases aligning to TRBD2. The germline V gene has CDR1 SGHTA and CDR2 FQGNSA. V gave up 2 bases and J gave up 3 bases; unmatched junction bases: 12. This CDR3 contains 18 residues.